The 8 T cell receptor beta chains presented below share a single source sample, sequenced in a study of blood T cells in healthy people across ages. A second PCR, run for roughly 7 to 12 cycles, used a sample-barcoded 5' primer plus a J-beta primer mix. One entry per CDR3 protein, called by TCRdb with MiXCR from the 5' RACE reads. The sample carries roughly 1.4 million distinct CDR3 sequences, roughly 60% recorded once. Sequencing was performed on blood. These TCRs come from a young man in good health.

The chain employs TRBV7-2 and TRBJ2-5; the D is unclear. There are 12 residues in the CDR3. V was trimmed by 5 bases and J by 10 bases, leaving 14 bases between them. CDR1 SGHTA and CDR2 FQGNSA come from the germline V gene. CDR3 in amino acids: CASSLGYTIQYF. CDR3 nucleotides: TGTGCCAGCAGCCTCGGTTACACAATCCAGTACTTC.

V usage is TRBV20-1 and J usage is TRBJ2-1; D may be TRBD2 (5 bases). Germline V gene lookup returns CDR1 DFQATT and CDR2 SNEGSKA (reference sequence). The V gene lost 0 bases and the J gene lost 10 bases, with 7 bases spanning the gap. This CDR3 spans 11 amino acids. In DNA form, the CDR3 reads TGCAGTGCTAGAGATTGGGAGGAGCAGTTCTTC. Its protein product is CSARDWEEQFF.

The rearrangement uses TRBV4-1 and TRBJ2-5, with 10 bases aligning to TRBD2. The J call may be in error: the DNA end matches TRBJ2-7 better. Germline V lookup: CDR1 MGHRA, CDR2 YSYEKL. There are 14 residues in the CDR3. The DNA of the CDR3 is TGCGCCAGCAGCCAGGAAGCGGGAGGGGTCGAGCAGTACTTC. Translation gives CASSQEAGGVEQYF.

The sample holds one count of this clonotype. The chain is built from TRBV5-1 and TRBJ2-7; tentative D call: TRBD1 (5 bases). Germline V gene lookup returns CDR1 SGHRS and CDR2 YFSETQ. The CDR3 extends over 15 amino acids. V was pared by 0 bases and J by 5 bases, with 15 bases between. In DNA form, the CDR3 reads TGCGCCAGCAGCTTGGCCATTGTCAGGGCCCACGAGCAGTACTTC. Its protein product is CASSLAIVRAHEQYF.

As DNA, the CDR3 is TGTGCCAGCAGTTTAGCCAGCGGGGGGCTTCAAGAGACCCAGTACTTC. This codes for CASSLASGGLQETQYF. The genes are TRBV12-3 or TRBV12-4 and TRBJ2-5; TRBD2 matches 9 bases. The CDR3 is 16 residues long. Unmatched junction bases numbered 4, after V lost 0 bases and J lost 2 bases.

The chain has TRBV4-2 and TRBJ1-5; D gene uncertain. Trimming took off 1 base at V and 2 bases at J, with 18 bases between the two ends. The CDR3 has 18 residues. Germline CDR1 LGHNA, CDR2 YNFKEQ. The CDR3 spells CASSQVGVGRGGNQPQHF. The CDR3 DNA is TGTGCCAGCAGCCAAGTAGGTGTCGGTCGGGGTGGCAATCAGCCCCAGCATTTT.

The DNA of the CDR3 is TGTGCCAGCAGCCAAGAACGGACAGGGGCTCAAGAGACCCAGTACTTC. Residues: CASSQERTGAQETQYF. J is TRBJ2-5 and V is TRBV3-1; the match to TRBD1 covers 9 bases. V was clipped by 0 bases and J by 2 bases; unmatched bases: 4. The germline V gene has CDR1 LGHDT and CDR2 YNNKEL (reference sequence). The CDR3 is 16 amino acids.

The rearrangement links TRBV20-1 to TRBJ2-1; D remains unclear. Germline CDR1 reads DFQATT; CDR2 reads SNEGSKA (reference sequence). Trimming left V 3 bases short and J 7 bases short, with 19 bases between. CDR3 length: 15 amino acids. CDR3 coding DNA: TGCAGTGCTAGTTCAGCAGCGCGCCAAGGGAATGAGCAGTTCTTC. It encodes CSASSAARQGNEQFF.